The TCR delta chain under discussion was sequenced for a study of γδ T cells in repeated Plasmodium falciparum infection. Study-wide context: Malian children with intense seasonal malaria exposure were compared with matched Australian children. Study-wide results and caveats: Malian children's Vdelta2-negative repertoires appeared more expanded and less diverse than Australians'.

The germline gives CDR1 GEAIGNYY, CDR2 EKD. V was clipped by 3 bases and J by 0 bases, with 22 bases between them. The CDR3 contains 18 residues. TCRdb re-called the multiplex PCR reads with CATT. In the table there are tens of thousands of delta-chain clones, less than 1% of which are singletons. This clone was seen a handful of times. Its antigen is unidentified. The TCRdb protein comes from a much larger clone and disagrees with this DNA's translation at residue 5, likely due to a read error; the protein given here is derived from the DNA. Vgamma9/Vdelta2+ and Vdelta2-negative gammadelta T cells were flow-sorted from PBMC for bulk sequencing.

What was sequenced was gamma-delta T cells from blood. The clonotype originates from a pool of human donors (malaria-infected and uninfected, not separated). This rearrangement joins TRDV2 to TRDJ1; possibly TRDD3 for D (6 bases). Since TCRdb gives no J gene, matching the DNA to germline was used here to assign it. The CDR3 sequence is CACDSVGGTSGNTDKLIF. The DNA for the CDR3 is TGTGCCTGTGACTCCGTGGGGGGGACTTCGGGGAACACCGATAAACTCATCTTT.